The 26 T cell receptor beta chains given below trace back to one sample, sequenced in a study of beta chain features in type 1 diabetes. As every portion of the isolated RNA was reverse transcribed, the sequencing read expressed TCRB transcripts. Profiling relied on immunoSEQ multiplex PCR, and the TCRdb table lists in-frame clones only, not all of them. The table lists about 400,000 clones, around 13% of them singletons. The material sequenced was naive CD4+ T cells from blood. The receptors stem from a man younger than 30 in good health.

This clone was seen a few times. Different DNA sequences within this sample yield the same CDR3. The gene calls are TRBV29-1 and TRBJ1-1, with D unresolved. The ends were cut back, 3 bases at V and 5 bases at J, with 13 bases in the middle. Germline lookup yields CDR1 SQVTM and CDR2 ANQGSEA. This CDR3 contains 13 residues. CDR3 residues: CSVEVGSGTEAFF. CDR3 in DNA: TGCAGCGTTGAGGTCGGGAGTGGAACTGAAGCTTTCTTT.

This rearrangement joins TRBV10-2 to TRBJ1-6; possible D gene TRBD1, 5 bases. This CDR3 contains 16 residues. Germline lookup yields CDR1 WSHSY and CDR2 SAAADI. V lost 0 bases and J 10 bases, leaving 16 bases between the germline ends. The CDR3 bases are TGCGCCAGCAGTGAGTCGAAGGACATCACCTTCTCACCCCTCCACTTT. This sequence encodes CASSESKDITFSPLHF.

This clone was counted only a few times. The rearrangement links TRBV6-5 to TRBJ2-2; 9 bases match TRBD2. CDR3 length: 16 amino acids. With 2 bases clipped from V and 4 bases from J, the junction kept 5 bases outside the gene matches. CDR1 is MNHEY, CDR2 SVGAGI, per germline. The CDR3, as DNA: TGTGCCAGCAGTTACGAGGGCGGGGGGGGCACCGGGGAGCTGTTTTTT. Protein: CASSYEGGGGTGELFF.

This clone was detected a few times. This chain connects TRBV7-2 to TRBJ2-1; 9 bases fit TRBD2. CDR3 size: 13 residues. CDR1 and CDR2 from the germline V gene are SGHTA and FQGNSA. V shed 5 bases, J shed 8 bases, and the junction held 4 bases outside the gene matches. The CDR3 region is CASSPGLAYEQFF. The DNA of the CDR3 is TGTGCCAGCAGCCCGGGACTAGCTTATGAGCAGTTCTTC.

This clone was found a few times. The rearrangement uses TRBV5-4 and TRBJ2-3; TRBD1 agrees at 7 bases. Losses at the gene ends were 2 bases for V and 2 bases for J; bases not matched to a gene: 2. This CDR3 has 14 amino acids. The germline V gene has CDR1 SGHNT and CDR2 YYREEE (reference sequence). The CDR3 sequence: CASSFGTDTDTQYF. As DNA, the CDR3 is TGTGCCAGCAGCTTCGGGACAGACACAGATACGCAGTATTTT.

V gene TRBV4-1 combines with J gene TRBJ1-2; the D is unclear. Germline CDR1 and CDR2: MGHRA and YSYEKL. V lost 0 bases to trimming and J lost 5 bases, with 4 bases between them. The CDR3 loop spans 12 amino acids. The CDR3 region is CASSQDQYGYTF. In DNA, the CDR3 is TGCGCCAGCAGCCAAGATCAGTATGGCTACACCTTC.

CDR3 nucleotides: TGTGCCACCTTGGGGGAGGGAAGAAACTATGGCTACACCTTC. Translating gives CATLGEGRNYGYTF. The chain carries TRBV28 and TRBJ1-2, with D possibly matching TRBD1 (5 bases). The germline V gene has CDR1 MDHEN and CDR2 SYDVKM. Trimming pared 10 bases from V and 2 bases from J, leaving 17 bases between. The CDR3 is 14 residues long.

The chain employs TRBV4-1 and TRBJ2-3; 9 bases are shared with TRBD2. V lost 0 bases, J lost 4 bases, and 8 bases stayed unmatched. Germline V gene lookup returns CDR1 MGHRA and CDR2 YSYEKL. This CDR3 spans 17 amino acids. The CDR3 here is CASSQDPASGKSDTQYF. The CDR3, as DNA: TGCGCCAGCAGCCAAGATCCCGCTAGCGGGAAGTCAGATACGCAGTATTTT.

This clone has a handful of counts. The chain uses TRBV5-1 and TRBJ2-1; TRBD1 matches at 12 bases. Germline lookup yields CDR1 SGHRS and CDR2 YFSETQ. The trim removed 4 bases at V and 8 bases at J, leaving 7 bases unmatched. The CDR3 extends over 15 amino acids. The CDR3 sequence is CASSLPGQGAYEQFF. DNA of the CDR3: TGCGCCAGCAGCCTACCGGGACAGGGGGCGTATGAGCAGTTCTTC. The whole variable domain, remainder taken from reference TRBV5-1 and TRBJ2-1, is KAGVTQTPRYLIKTRGQQVTLSCSPISGHRSVSWYQQTPGQGLQFLFEYFSETQRNKGNFPGRFSGRQFSNSRSEMNVSTLELGDSALYLCASSLPGQGAYEQFFGPGTRLTVL.

The table lists this clone with a few counts. V usage is TRBV6-5 and J usage is TRBJ2-7; a weak D match, TRBD1 (6 bases). The CDR3 consists of 15 residues. Per the germline V gene, CDR1 is MNHEY and CDR2 is SVGAGI. The V and J ends lost 3 bases and 2 bases respectively, with 14 bases between them. This CDR3 reads CASSYRDQGPYEQYF. CDR3 coding DNA: TGTGCCAGCAGTTATCGCGATCAGGGGCCCTACGAGCAGTACTTC.

This clone occurred a few times. The chain carries TRBV10-3 and TRBJ1-1, with 8 nucleotides matching TRBD1. J was trimmed by 1 base and V by 10 bases; bases with no gene match: 5. The CDR3 runs to 13 residues. Per germline, CDR1 ENHRY and CDR2 SYGVKD. CDR3 nucleotide sequence: TGTGCCACCGGGGGGACAGGGAACACTGAAGCTTTCTTT. Its translation is CATGGTGNTEAFF.

The rearrangement links TRBV11-2 to TRBJ2-7, with 16 positions matching TRBD2. J was trimmed by 10 bases and V by 5 bases; bases with no gene match: 8. The CDR3 is 15 residues long. Germline V gives CDR1 SGHAT, CDR2 FQNNGV. DNA of the CDR3: TGTGCCAGCAGCCCGGGACTAGCGGGAGGGCCGTTCCAGTACTTC. Its protein is CASSPGLAGGPFQYF.

The J gene is TRBJ1-1, the V gene TRBV18; D perhaps matches TRBD1 (6 bases). V lost 3 bases and J 4 bases, leaving 15 bases between the germline ends. CDR1 is KGHSH and CDR2 is LQKENI in the germline V gene. The CDR3 runs 15 residues. CDR3 coding DNA: TGTGCCAGCTCACCTGACGGGGGGCGAGGCACTGAAGCTTTCTTT. It codes for CASSPDGGRGTEAFF.

This clone was seen a handful of times. The chain recombines TRBV11-3 with TRBJ2-7, with D maybe TRBD1 (6 bases). The ends were cut back, 5 bases at V and 6 bases at J, with 14 bases in the middle. Germline V gene lookup returns CDR1 SGHNT and CDR2 YENEEA. This CDR3 region has 13 residues. In nucleotides, the CDR3 is TGTGCCAGCAGCCCGGGACACCCAGGCGAGCAGTACTTC. Protein sequence: CASSPGHPGEQYF.

The V call is TRBV29-1, the J call TRBJ2-7, with D maybe TRBD1 (7 bases). The V gene lost 5 bases and the J gene lost 5 bases, with 22 bases spanning the gap. Germline V gene sequence: CDR1 SQVTM, CDR2 ANQGSEA. This CDR3 is 15 amino acids long. CDR3 DNA: TGCAGCGTTTTGGTTAGGGGGGACAGCGGCCACGAGCAGTACTTC. This encodes CSVLVRGDSGHEQYF.

The chain is built from TRBV28 and TRBJ2-3, with 8 bases that match TRBD1. The CDR3 is 14 amino acids. The germline gives CDR1 MDHEN, CDR2 SYDVKM. Unmatched junction bases numbered 9, after V lost 6 bases and J lost 7 bases. This CDR3 is CASRETGVTNTQYF. The CDR3 bases are TGTGCCAGCAGGGAGACAGGGGTTACAAATACGCAGTATTTT.

The chain combines TRBV7-6 with TRBJ2-1; tentative D call: TRBD2 (5 bases). This CDR3 is built from 17 residues. The V end lost 5 bases, the J end lost 3 bases, and 20 bases lay between the germline ends. Germline V lookup: CDR1 SGHVS, CDR2 FNYEAQ. The CDR3 reads CASSQTDYSSRYNEQFF. The CDR3 DNA reads TGTGCCAGCAGCCAGACCGACTATTCGAGCCGCTACAATGAGCAGTTCTTC.

This clone has only a few counts. The V call is TRBV18, the J call TRBJ1-6, with D uncertain. This CDR3 spans 14 amino acids. Trimming pared 5 bases from V and 7 bases from J, leaving 12 bases between. Germline lookup yields CDR1 KGHSH and CDR2 LQKENI. CDR3: CASSAGYVNSPLHF. The CDR3 bases are TGTGCCAGCTCAGCAGGATATGTCAATTCACCCCTCCACTTT.

This clone was counted between two and nine times. J is TRBJ2-5 and V is TRBV7-2; 7 positions match TRBD1. Trimming at V came to 5 bases and at J to 1 base, leaving 4 bases not matched to a gene. The CDR3 loop spans 14 amino acids. The germline V gene has CDR1 SGHTA and CDR2 FQGNSA. CDR3 bases: TGTGCCAGCAGCACCGGGACAGTCCAAGAGACCCAGTACTTC. The encoded protein is CASSTGTVQETQYF.

The chain links TRBV29-1 to TRBJ1-3; 8 bases fit TRBD1. V shed 4 bases and J 2 bases; nucleotides not matched to a gene: 7. The germline CDR1 and CDR2 sequences are SQVTM and ANQGSEA. This CDR3 has 15 amino acids. The CDR3 DNA reads as TGCAGCGTTGGACCAGGGGGCGCCCCTGGAAACACCATATATTTT. Translated, it gives CSVGPGGAPGNTIYF.

This clone was detected only a few times. The chain links TRBV7-2 to TRBJ1-2, with no clear D. Germline V lookup: CDR1 SGHTA, CDR2 FQGNSA. The CDR3 runs 13 residues. V was shortened by 5 bases and J by 4 bases, with 11 bases between the two germline ends. The CDR3 here is CASSGREIYGYTF. The CDR3 bases are TGTGCCAGCAGCGGCCGGGAAATCTATGGCTACACCTTC.

In its sample, this clone was seen a few times. The gene calls are TRBV5-1 and TRBJ2-5; 10 nucleotides line up with TRBD1. The J call may be wrong; the DNA end is better matched by TRBJ2-7. CDR1 is SGHRS, CDR2 YFSETQ, per germline. The CDR3 is made up of 15 amino acids. The CDR3 sequence: CASSDRDRGFPEQYF. In DNA, the CDR3 is TGCGCCAGCAGCGACCGGGACAGGGGTTTCCCCGAGCAGTACTTC.

The V gene is TRBV7-2, the J gene TRBJ1-2; D may be TRBD1 (6 bases). The CDR3 extends over 13 amino acids. Between the trimmed V and J ends, which lost 6 bases and 6 bases, there was a span of 14 bases. Germline V gene lookup returns CDR1 SGHTA and CDR2 FQGNSA. As DNA, the CDR3 is TGTGCCAGCAGTTACTCCGGGACAAATGGCTACACCTTC. Residues: CASSYSGTNGYTF.

This clone showed up just a few times. V is TRBV5-6 and J is TRBJ1-1; weak D call: TRBD1 (5 bases). The CDR3 is 13 residues long. V lost 3 bases and J lost 2, with 8 bases in between. Germline assignment: CDR1 SGHDT and CDR2 YYEEEE. The CDR3 DNA is TGTGCCAGCAGCTATGACAGTAACACTGAAGCTTTCTTT. As protein: CASSYDSNTEAFF.

This clone was seen only a few times. This chain links TRBV7-3 with TRBJ2-3; TRBD2 agrees at 12 bases. The trim removed 5 bases at V and 4 bases at J, leaving 4 bases unmatched. This CDR3 comprises 15 residues. The germline CDR1 and CDR2 sequences are SGHTA and FQGTGA. For the CDR3, the DNA is TGTGCCAGCAGCCTTCGACTAGCGGGGGCAGATACGCAGTATTTT. Translation gives CASSLRLAGADTQYF.

The rearrangement joins TRBV7-8 to TRBJ1-2, with TRBD1 matching over 7 bases. CDR3 size: 15 residues. The V segment lost 5 bases and the J segment 5 bases; nucleotides outside the gene matches: 11. Germline CDR1 and CDR2: SGHVS and FQNEAQ. The DNA of the CDR3 is TGTGCCAGCAGCCCTACCCGACAGGGTTGGTATGGCTACACCTTC. Protein sequence: CASSPTRQGWYGYTF.